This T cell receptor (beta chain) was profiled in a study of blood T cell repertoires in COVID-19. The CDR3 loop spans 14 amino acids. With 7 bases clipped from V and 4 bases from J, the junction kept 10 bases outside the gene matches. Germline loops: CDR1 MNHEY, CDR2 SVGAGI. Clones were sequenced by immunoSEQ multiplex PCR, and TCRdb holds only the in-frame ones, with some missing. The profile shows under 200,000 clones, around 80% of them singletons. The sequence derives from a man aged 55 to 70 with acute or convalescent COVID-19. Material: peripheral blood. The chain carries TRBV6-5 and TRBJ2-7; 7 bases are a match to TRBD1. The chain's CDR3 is CASTKAQGSYEQYF. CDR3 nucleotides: TGTGCCAGCACGAAGGCACAGGGGTCGTACGAGCAGTACTTC.